A selection of T cell receptor beta chains follows, all from one sample in a study of response to subunit inactivated influenza vaccine. Each CDR3 protein is one row after TCRdb ran MiXCR on the RT-PCR reads. Of 500,000 or so distinct CDR3 sequences listed, approximately 17% are singletons. The sequenced sample was CD4+ T cells sorted from PBMCs, obtained less than 30 months after vaccination. These receptors were obtained from a man in his fifties or sixties who received an inactivated influenza vaccine. Both conserved end residues are part of each CDR3. Each record gives: D gene, clone size, V gene, J gene, CDR3 protein, CDR3 DNA. The D gene is left open where the match is weak. Size values are once, few and many counts, or a class for expanded clones, and some rows have none.

-,-,TRBV10-3,TRBJ2-2,CAISGTAPNTGELFF,TGTGCCATCAGTGGTACTGCTCCTAACACCGGGGAGCTGTTTTTT
TRBD2,few,TRBV12-3/TRBV12-4,TRBJ2-1,CASSHRGLAIGQFF,TGTGCCAGCAGTCACAGAGGACTAGCAATTGGGCAGTTCTTC
-,-,TRBV29-1,TRBJ2-7,CSVEASTYEQYF,TGCAGCGTTGAAGCGTCGACCTACGAGCAGTACTTC
TRBD1,-,TRBV6-1,TRBJ2-7,CASRELQGARYEQYF,TGTGCCAGCAGAGAACTACAGGGGGCGAGGTACGAGCAGTACTTC
TRBD1,few,TRBV29-1,TRBJ2-1,CSVTGAPSYNEQFF,TGCAGCGTGACAGGGGCTCCCTCCTACAATGAGCAGTTCTTC
-,-,TRBV7-2,TRBJ1-1,CASSLVANTEAFF,TGTGCCAGCAGCTTAGTAGCGAACACTGAAGCTTTCTTT
-,-,TRBV20-1,TRBJ2-3,CSASTPGGTDTQYF,TGCAGTGCTAGTACCCCAGGGGGCACAGATACGCAGTATTTT
-,once,TRBV7-2,TRBJ2-1,CASSLAGRYEQFF,TGTGCCAGCAGCTTAGCGGGCCGGTATGAGCAGTTCTTC
-,-,TRBV21-1,TRBJ2-3,CASSKALLAGEDTDTQYF,TGTGCCAGCAGCAAAGCGCTTCTAGCGGGGGAAGATACAGATACGCAGTATTTT
-,few,TRBV4-3,TRBJ2-3,CASSHGVKNTDTQYF,TGCGCCAGCAGCCACGGGGTGAAGAATACAGATACGCAGTATTTT
TRBD1,-,TRBV4-1,TRBJ2-3,CASSQTSTGGATDTQYF,TGCGCCAGCAGCCAGACCTCGACAGGGGGCGCAACAGATACGCAGTATTTT
TRBD2,few,TRBV15,TRBJ2-1,CATSRALAGSSYNEQFF,TGTGCCACCAGCAGGGCACTAGCGGGAAGCTCCTACAATGAGCAGTTCTTC
-,few,TRBV14,TRBJ2-3,CASSPTRSDTQYF,TGTGCCAGCAGCCCGACTAGATCGGATACGCAGTATTTT
TRBD2,many,TRBV7-2,TRBJ2-7,CASSLRPASGGNEQYF,TGTGCCAGCAGCTTAAGGCCGGCTAGCGGGGGTAACGAGCAGTACTTC
-,few,TRBV12-3/TRBV12-4,TRBJ2-2,CASSPRQFSGELFF,TGTGCCAGCAGTCCACGACAGTTTTCCGGGGAGCTGTTTTTT
-,few,TRBV10-3,TRBJ2-7,CAISEGRDYEQYF,TGTGCCATCAGTGAGGGCAGGGACTACGAGCAGTACTTC
TRBD2,few,TRBV7-2,TRBJ2-1,CASSPPGFREGYNEQFF,TGTGCCAGCAGCCCCCCCGGGTTCCGGGAGGGATACAATGAGCAGTTCTTC
-,few,TRBV12-3/TRBV12-4,TRBJ1-2,CASSFSRRANYGYTF,TGTGCCAGCAGTTTCTCCAGGCGAGCTAACTATGGCTACACCTTC
TRBD1,many,TRBV10-1,TRBJ1-1,CASSPQGDTEAFF,TGCGCCAGCAGTCCCCAGGGGGACACTGAAGCTTTCTTT
-,-,TRBV11-2,TRBJ2-7,CASSPLGAASYEQYF,TGTGCCAGCAGCCCGCTAGGGGCCGCGTCCTACGAGCAGTACTTC
TRBD1,-,TRBV6-5,TRBJ2-2,CASSSGQGVVTGELFF,TGTGCCAGCAGTTCTGGACAGGGTGTGGTGACCGGGGAGCTGTTTTTT
-,few,TRBV27,TRBJ2-3,CASSTRGLPTDTQYF,TGTGCCAGCAGTACCAGGGGTTTACCCACAGATACGCAGTATTTT
TRBD2,-,TRBV29-1,TRBJ2-7,CSVQNDRAGGTYEQYF,TGCAGCGTCCAAAACGATAGGGCGGGAGGGACCTACGAGCAGTACTTC
-,-,TRBV2,TRBJ2-1,CASSPPLGSAYNEQFF,TGTGCCAGCAGTCCCCCACTAGGGAGTGCCTACAATGAGCAGTTCTTC
-,few,TRBV6-5,TRBJ2-7,CASSYQAESYEQYF,TGTGCCAGCAGTTACCAGGCCGAGTCCTACGAGCAGTACTTC
TRBD1,-,TRBV18,TRBJ2-3,CASSPAPSTGGRADTQYF,TGTGCCAGCTCACCCGCTCCATCGACAGGGGGCCGTGCAGATACGCAGTATTTT
-,-,TRBV12-3/TRBV12-4,TRBJ2-7,CASSFRALRASFEQYF,TGTGCCAGCAGTTTTAGGGCCCTAAGGGCCTCTTTCGAGCAGTACTTC
-,many,TRBV6-2/TRBV6-3,TRBJ1-5,CASSPGDSNQPQHF,TGTGCCAGCAGCCCAGGGGATAGCAATCAGCCCCAGCATTTT
-,few,TRBV7-2,TRBJ2-5,CASSLGRGGYYQETQYF,TGTGCCAGCAGCTTAGGACGTGGGGGCTACTATCAAGAGACCCAGTACTTC
-,once,TRBV29-1,TRBJ1-2,CSVVGGSRGYTF,TGCAGCGTTGTCGGGGGCTCGCGTGGCTACACCTTC
-,few,TRBV10-3,TRBJ2-3,CAISESSRKGDTQYF,TGTGCCATCAGTGAGTCTAGCAGGAAGGGCGATACGCAGTATTTT
TRBD2,-,TRBV13,TRBJ2-3,CASSTSGRGTDTQYF,TGTGCCAGCAGCACGAGCGGGAGAGGCACAGATACGCAGTATTTT
-,-,TRBV11-2,TRBJ1-2,CASSTVPSANYGYTF,TGTGCCAGCAGCACCGTCCCTTCAGCTAACTATGGCTACACCTTC
-,few,TRBV20-1,TRBJ2-1,CSASGNRYNEQFF,TGCAGTGCTAGCGGGAATCGTTACAATGAGCAGTTCTTC
-,-,TRBV7-9,TRBJ1-1,CASSFSGPSDAFF,TGTGCCAGCAGCTTTTCGGGTCCCTCGGATGCTTTCTTT
-,-,TRBV6-4,TRBJ2-2,CASSPEGFGTGELFF,TGTGCCAGCAGTCCCGAAGGGTTTGGCACCGGGGAGCTGTTTTTT
-,few,TRBV7-7,TRBJ2-1,CASSISQGQGNEQFF,TGTGCCAGCAGCATTTCGCAGGGCCAGGGCAATGAGCAGTTCTTC
TRBD2,many,TRBV10-3,TRBJ2-7,CAISEPGLGTTSYEQYF,TGTGCCATCAGTGAGCCGGGACTAGGCACAACCTCCTACGAGCAGTACTTC
-,few,TRBV20-1,TRBJ1-5,CSARGGYSNQPQHF,TGCAGTGCTAGAGGGGGTTATAGCAATCAGCCCCAGCATTTT
-,-,TRBV6-2/TRBV6-3,TRBJ1-5,CASSWPGAGNQPQHF,TGTGCCAGCAGTTGGCCAGGGGCGGGCAATCAGCCCCAGCATTTT
-,few,TRBV5-1,TRBJ2-7,CASSPRTAVYEQYF,TGCGCCAGCAGCCCCCGAACAGCAGTTTACGAGCAGTACTTC
-,once,TRBV6-2/TRBV6-3,TRBJ2-3,CASSYSIIADTQYF,TGTGCCAGCAGTTACTCGATAATCGCAGATACGCAGTATTTT
-,many,TRBV5-1,TRBJ1-4,CASSLTGGTPNEKLFF,TGCGCCAGCAGCTTGACGGGCGGGACGCCAAATGAAAAACTGTTTTTT
-,few,TRBV14,TRBJ2-1,CASSQKLTSIGEQFF,TGTGCCAGCAGCCAGAAACTTACTAGCATCGGTGAGCAGTTCTTC
-,many,TRBV4-2,TRBJ1-1,CASSQGERTEAFF,TGTGCCAGCAGCCAAGGTGAAAGAACTGAAGCTTTCTTT
-,-,TRBV19,TRBJ2-2,CATDGGPGNTGELFF,TGTGCCACCGACGGGGGGCCAGGGAACACCGGGGAGCTGTTTTTT
TRBD2,-,TRBV20-1,TRBJ2-5,CSAPRTSGGQPGTQYF,TGCAGTGCTCCGAGGACTAGCGGGGGACAACCGGGGACCCAGTACTTC
-,many,TRBV6-2/TRBV6-3,TRBJ1-2,CASSYGFGYTF,TGTGCCAGCAGTTACGGGTTCGGCTACACCTTC
-,-,TRBV29-1,TRBJ2-7,CSARAGEQYF,TGCAGCGCTCGGGCGGGCGAGCAGTACTTC
-,-,TRBV15,TRBJ2-1,CATSSITTLRHEQFF,TGTGCCACCAGCAGTATAACGACTCTCCGCCATGAGCAGTTCTTC
-,-,TRBV4-1,TRBJ2-1,CASSQDSGAYNEQFF,TGCGCCAGCAGCCAAGATTCCGGCGCCTACAATGAGCAGTTCTTC
TRBD2,-,TRBV5-1,TRBJ2-2,CASSRNLLISGDNTGELFF,TGCGCCAGCAGCCGAAACTTACTTATTAGCGGGGACAACACCGGGGAGCTGTTTTTT
TRBD1,-,TRBV28,TRBJ2-1,CASSYKKQGARGEQFF,TGTGCCAGCAGTTACAAAAAACAGGGGGCGCGGGGTGAGCAGTTCTTC
TRBD1,few,TRBV10-3,TRBJ2-1,CAIGGTGSTINEQFF,TGTGCCATCGGTGGGACAGGGTCAACTATCAATGAGCAGTTCTTC